Below, one T cell receptor beta chain is given with its context. Only a few counts were recorded for this clonotype. This receptor's antigen is unknown. No clone much larger than this one lies a single base away; base qualities are absent. The data are from a study of tumor-infiltrating lymphocytes in primary liver carcinoma (dated by TCRdb to 2016 to 2017). Looking at the study overall: Roughly five patients with histopathologically diagnosed primary liver carcinoma underwent surgical resection in China between late 2015 and March 2016. Of the five patients, three men and two women aged 30 to 69 years, four had hepatocellular carcinoma and one had combined HCC and intrahepatic cholangiocarcinoma. The tumors of the five patients were staged as T1-T3 N0M0, with maximum diameters ranging from roughly 4 to 10 cm. Each sample produced about 3.5 to 8 million productive TCRbeta reads, and read depth showed no significant difference between tissue types. Across five regions of each liver tumor, along with adjacent normal tissue and blood, the study brought together TCRbeta repertoire sequencing, expression microarrays and whole-exome sequencing. A total of some 35 specimens from 5 patients went through TCRbeta repertoire sequencing, namely 25 tumor regions, 5 adjacent noncancerous liver tissues and 5 peripheral blood samples. High reproducibility was observed for the technical replicate repertoires, with mean shared-clone rates approximately 0.9 and correlation coefficients above 0.95.

Blood RNA was extracted from unsorted whole blood with TRIzol reagent; germline DNA came from the DNeasy Blood & Tissue kit. Chronic HBV infection was present in the patients, and the patients were treatment-naive at sampling. Before surgery, 4 to 5 milliliters of peripheral blood were collected into K2EDTA tubes. The paper's findings and limits, for the study overall: Bulk unsorted samples precluded comparing CD4+ and CD8+ T cell repertoires. Repertoire overlap was found to be higher between tumor regions (mean about 36%) than between tumor-adjacent (approximately 17%) or tumor-blood (around 15%) pairs, consistent with antigen-driven expansion. The study included only a few patients, and the authors note findings should be validated in a larger study. Compared with blood, tumors had a significantly larger share of the repertoire taken up by the top 250 clones (p = 0.039). Only the TCR beta chain was sequenced, so true repertoire diversity is likely underestimated because unpaired alpha chains were not captured.

Starting from roughly 500 ng total RNA, TCRbeta-specific cDNA was produced by reverse transcription with a constant-region primer and ProtoScript II reverse transcriptase. Construction of the TCRbeta libraries relied on three nested rounds of multiplex PCR, following a slightly modified ARM-PCR procedure. Multiplex TRBV1-TRBV30 forward primers and a Cbeta reverse primer were used in the first two PCR rounds, each of which was run for roughly 9 cycles. Sample barcodes and Illumina adapters were attached in a final 25-cycle PCR using Deep VentR polymerase. Before sequencing, amplicons of 200-500 bp were purified from gel using a QIAquick gel extraction kit. The TCRbeta amplicons were sequenced with 250-bp paired-end reads on an Illumina HiSeq 2500. The paper's data handling went like this. Quality trimming of reads was performed with Trimmomatic v0.33, and paired reads were merged with FLASH v1.2.11 so that full CDR3 sequences could be recovered. V, D and J germline segments were assigned to the rearranged TCRbeta sequences using MiGEC v1.2.1b. Clonotype statistics and Shannon-Wiener diversity indices were computed with VDJtools v1.0.0. To reduce sampling bias, subsequent analyses other than the diversity analysis used only the 250 most abundant clonotypes in each sample. The raw public reads went through TCRdb reprocessing: fastp at Q25, MiXCR clone calling, in-frame beta chains kept. Each record represents a unique CDR3 protein, reported with the most common genes and DNA among its rows. The V and J calls come from TCRdb's annotation, not from the publication. The sample table shows more than 150,000 distinct CDR3 sequences, and 50% to 75% are seen once. In total, the top ten clones hold around three quarters of the sample.

Clipping removes 6 bases from V and 2 bases from J, with 9 as the unmatched junction base count. CDR3 length: 16 amino acids, cysteine to phenylalanine. This entry keeps only the CDR3 DNA: 48 bases, framed from base 1. CDR1 and CDR2, per the germline V gene (reference sequence), are MNHNY and SVGAGI. Sequencing was performed on peripheral blood. This TCR came from a man aged 35-49 years with primary liver carcinoma and hepatitis B virus infection. The chain employs TRBV6-6 and TRBJ1-4; 7 nucleotides in the junction match TRBD1. The CDR3 sequence is CASSFPGGSTNEKLFF. The base sequence is TGTGCCAGCAGCTTCCCAGGGGGAAGTACTAATGAAAAACTGTTTTTT.